This T cell receptor (beta chain) was retrieved from a study of cytomegalovirus exposure and HLA in healthy donors. Primers for the PCR totalled 60 Vbeta and 13 Jbeta. Measured with immunoSEQ multiplex PCR; TCRdb has only the in-frame clones, and not every one. The sample shows approximately 150,000 clones, 60% to 80% of them seen only once. Donors were nominally healthy when sampled, though unrecorded immune exposures were likely. The length of the CDR3 is 14 residues. V trimming: 7 bases; J trimming: 3 bases; junction bases outside the gene matches: 7. Germline values: CDR1 SGHRS, CDR2 YFSETQ. Study results and caveats: Analysis was carried out at a later point, and it linked a missense DCLRE1C variant to TCR beta V- and J-gene trimming. Most TCR sequences showed up rarely, but some public TCRs showed up in many donors.

Points on this clone: What it binds is not known.

This receptor was taken from a woman in her 30s in good health and CMV-seronegative. The chain joins TRBV5-1 to TRBJ1-1; 9 bases map to TRBD1. What was sequenced was PBMCs. The CDR3 DNA sequence: TGCGCCAGCCGGGACAGGGTCTACGACACTGAAGCTTTCTTT. Encoded protein: CASRDRVYDTEAFF.